These 14 T cell receptor beta chains were all obtained from the same sample, sequenced in a study of cytomegalovirus exposure and HLA in healthy donors listed by TCRdb under 2017. Library method: the immunoSEQ multiplex PCR assay. A mixture of 60 forward primers for TCR Vbeta segments and 13 reverse primers for TCR Jbeta segments was used in the multiplex PCR. In TCRdb, the immuneACCESS table is reduced to in-frame sequences with V and J assigned. These tables do not hold every clone; where another copy was compared, an unresolved V gene accounts for under half, and the others remain unexplained. The sample profile shows around 130,000 clones; roughly four fifths of them were found once. Approximately 1.1% of the sample goes to the ten largest clones. The sample consisted of PBMCs. These receptors all stem from a boy aged 10-17 years in good health and CMV-seronegative.

The chain recombines TRBV13 with TRBJ2-5, with TRBD2 matching over 15 bases. The J call is uncertain, as TRBJ2-7 better fits the DNA end. The CDR3 has 15 amino acids. The germline gives CDR1 PRHDT, CDR2 FYEKMQ (reference sequence). Here the CDR3 reads CASRKRTSGRDEQYF. CDR3 nucleotides: TGTGCCAGCAGAAAGAGGACTAGCGGGAGGGACGAGCAGTACTTC.

The chain combines TRBV6-1 with TRBJ2-7; D may be TRBD1 (6 bases). Germline V gene sequence: CDR1 MNHNS, CDR2 SASEGT. This CDR3 is 14 amino acids long. V was trimmed by 5 bases and J by 1 base, leaving 12 bases between them. Written as DNA, the CDR3 is TGTGCCAGCAGTATGGACAGATCATCCTACGAGCAGTACTTC. Translating it yields CASSMDRSSYEQYF.

Only a few counts were recorded for this clone. The rearrangement links TRBV6-1 to TRBJ1-1; tentatively, D is TRBD1 (6 bases). V was shortened by 7 bases and J by 1 base, with 7 bases between the two germline ends. CDR1 MNHNS and CDR2 SASEGT come from the germline V gene. CDR3 length: 12 residues. The CDR3 loop reads CASTTGNTEAFF. CDR3 DNA sequence: TGTGCCAGCACGACAGGGAACACTGAAGCTTTCTTT.

Only one count was recorded for this clone. The V and J genes are TRBV19 and TRBJ2-3; D gene uncertain. Deletions cut 5 bases from V and 6 bases from J, with 3 bases between. This CDR3 region has 10 residues. CDR1 LNHDA and CDR2 SQIVND come from the germline V gene (reference sequence). CDR3 loop: CASSYDTQYF. CDR3 DNA: TGTGCCAGTAGTTATGATACGCAGTATTTT.

The chain links TRBV7-8 to TRBJ1-5, with a possible D match to TRBD1 (6 bases). Trimming stripped 3 bases from V and 4 bases from J, with 7 bases between. Germline V gene sequence: CDR1 SGHVS, CDR2 FQNEAQ. This CDR3 comprises 13 residues. Here the CDR3 reads CASSLDSNQPQHF. The DNA for the CDR3 is TGTGCCAGCAGCTTGGACAGTAATCAGCCCCAGCATTTT.

The chain combines TRBV10-3 with TRBJ2-2, with TRBD2 matching over 11 bases. The V gene end was trimmed by 11 bases and the J gene end by 8 bases; junction bases not matched to a gene: 7. CDR3 length: 13 amino acids. The germline V gene encodes CDR1 ENHRY and CDR2 SYGVKD. The CDR3 sequence: CASKTSGRGELFF. Here the CDR3 DNA reads TGTGCCTCCAAAACTAGCGGGAGAGGGGAGCTGTTTTTT.

This clone occurred once. The chain uses TRBV6-1 and TRBJ2-7; 8 nucleotides align to TRBD1. V lost 4 bases to trimming and J lost 6 bases; unmatched junction nucleotides: 8. Germline V gives CDR1 MNHNS, CDR2 SASEGT. The CDR3 is made up of 14 amino acids. The CDR3 coding sequence is TGTGCCAGCAGTGCGCCGGGACAGGCGGTCGAGCAGTACTTC. Protein product: CASSAPGQAVEQYF.

The chain links TRBV5-1 to TRBJ2-7; D perhaps matches TRBD1 (5 bases). The CDR3 consists of 14 residues. Germline V gene sequence: CDR1 SGHRS, CDR2 YFSETQ. Trimming took off 0 bases at V and 4 bases at J, with 11 bases between the two ends. The CDR3 DNA reads as TGCGCCAGCAGCTTGGCGGGCAGGGAATACGAGCAGTACTTC. Its protein is CASSLAGREYEQYF.

This clone turned up a few times. CDR3 nucleotides: TGTGCCAGCAGTCCGCTAGTGGGGGCCAACACTGAAGCTTTCTTT. Its translation is CASSPLVGANTEAFF. The chain recombines TRBV6-5 with TRBJ1-1; D perhaps matches TRBD1 (6 bases). Trimming stripped 5 bases from V and 2 bases from J, with 15 bases between. Germline V CDR1 and CDR2: MNHEY, SVGAGI. The CDR3 is 15 residues long.

The chain couples TRBV7-8 to TRBJ2-7; D might be TRBD1 (6 bases). Germline values: CDR1 SGHVS, CDR2 FQNEAQ. The CDR3 totals 14 residues. V shed 2 bases and J shed 7 bases, with 15 bases lying between them. The CDR3 spells CASSLMLGAGEQYF. CDR3 DNA: TGTGCCAGCAGCTTAATGCTGGGGGCGGGTGAGCAGTACTTC.

This chain connects TRBV11-3 to TRBJ2-5; 9 bases match TRBD1. The CDR3 runs 13 residues. The ends lost 4 bases at V and 6 bases at J; junction bases unmatched: 3. Germline V gene lookup returns CDR1 SGHNT and CDR2 YENEEA. CDR3 coding DNA: TGTGCCAGCAGCTCGGACAGGGGAAAGACCCAGTACTTC. The encoded protein is CASSSDRGKTQYF.

V gene TRBV30 combines with J gene TRBJ2-1, with TRBD1 matching over 8 bases. The CDR3 loop spans 13 amino acids. After removal of 2 bases from V and 9 bases from J, the junction contained 6 bases not matched to a gene. Germline V gene sequence: CDR1 GTSNPN, CDR2 SVGIG (reference sequence). CDR3 protein: CAWSQGAGIEQFF. In nucleotides, the CDR3 is TGTGCCTGGAGTCAGGGGGCCGGAATTGAGCAGTTCTTC.

V usage is TRBV18 and J usage is TRBJ1-2, with D perhaps TRBD1 (5 bases). Trimming removed 3 bases at V and 6 bases at J, with 14 bases between. The CDR3 is made up of 14 amino acids. Germline V lookup: CDR1 KGHSH, CDR2 LQKENI. CDR3 region: CASSPIGGTDGYTF. In DNA form, the CDR3 reads TGTGCCAGCTCACCGATTGGGGGGACGGATGGCTACACCTTC.

This clone has only one observation. The chain is built from TRBV30 and TRBJ1-2; 12 bases fit TRBD1. Germline CDR1 GTSNPN, CDR2 SVGIG (reference sequence). The CDR3 spans 16 residues. The trim removed 3 bases at V and 4 bases at J, leaving 9 bases unmatched. CDR3 coding DNA: TGTGCCTGGAGAAGGGACAGGGGGCAACCCTTCTATGGCTACACCTTC. It is translated as CAWRRDRGQPFYGYTF.